This T cell receptor beta chain originates from a study of blood T cell repertoires in COVID-19. Libraries were prepared by immunoSEQ multiplex PCR; TCRdb keeps only in-frame clonotypes and omits some of them. The table lists hundreds of thousands of clones, around nine tenths of them singletons, with 0.75% to 1% in the top ten. The source is a man between 60 and 75 years old with COVID-19, enrolled during active disease. Sequencing was done on a sample of peripheral blood.

The CDR3 DNA reads TGTGCCACCAGCAGAGAACACAACATCCCTGGAAACACCATATATTTT. It encodes CATSREHNIPGNTIYF. This rearrangement joins TRBV15 to TRBJ1-3; D remains unclear. CDR1 and CDR2 (germline): LNHNV, YYDKDF (reference sequence). V shed 0 bases and J shed 2 bases, with 11 bases lying between them. The CDR3 is 16 amino acids. The full variable domain, completed using reference TRBV15 and TRBJ1-3, is DAMVIQNPRYQVTQFGKPVTLSCSQTLNHNVMYWYQQKSSQAPKLLFHYYDKDFNNEADTPDNFQSRRPNTSFCFLDIRSPGLGDTAMYLCATSREHNIPGNTIYFGEGSWLTVV.